By sample fraction, the clone carrying this TCR beta chain is medium-sized. Its matching antigen is unknown. TCRdb called the multiplex PCR reads again in MiXCR, with one record for every CDR3 protein. Here the sample spans roughly 100,000 distinct CDR3 sequences, under 40% being singletons. This entry is derived from a study of breast tumors, draining lymph nodes, adjacent tissues. Study-level points and caveats: Tumors had less TCR diversity than lymph nodes, more than nontumor tissue. Tumor T cell lymph node origin was a supported hypothesis, not proven. Compared with basal-like, luminal-like tumors shared significantly more repertoire with nontumor tissue.

Breast cancer patients provided tissue from their axillary draining lymph nodes. CDR1 and CDR2 (germline): SGHRS, YFSETQ. The CDR3 sequence is 16 residues long. Trimming took off 4 bases at V and 0 bases at J, with 14 bases between the two ends. The rearrangement uses TRBV5-1 and TRBJ1-3, with a weak D call TRBD1 (6 bases). The sample taken for sequencing was axillary lymph node tissue. This sequence originates from a female donor with breast cancer. Some clones in this sample may be carry-over from other donors' samples. CDR3 DNA: TGCGCCAGCAGCCCGGACAGTCAGAGCTCTGGAAACACCATATATTTT. It yields the protein CASSPDSQSSGNTIYF.